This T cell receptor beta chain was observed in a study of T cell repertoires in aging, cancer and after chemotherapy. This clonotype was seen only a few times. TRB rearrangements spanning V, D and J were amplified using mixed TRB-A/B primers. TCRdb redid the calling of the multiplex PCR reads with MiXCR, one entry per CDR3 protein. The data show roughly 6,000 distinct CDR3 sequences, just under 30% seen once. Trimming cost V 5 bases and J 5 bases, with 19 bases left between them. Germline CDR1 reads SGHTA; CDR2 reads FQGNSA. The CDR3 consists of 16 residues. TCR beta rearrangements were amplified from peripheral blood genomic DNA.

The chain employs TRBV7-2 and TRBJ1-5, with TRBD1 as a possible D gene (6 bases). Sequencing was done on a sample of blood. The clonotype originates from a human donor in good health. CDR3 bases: TGTGCCAGCAGCGCCGGACCGGACAGCGTTTATCAGCCCCAGCATTTT. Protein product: CASSAGPDSVYQPQHF.